Below are 27 T cell receptor beta chains sequenced from a single sample in a study of T-cell reconstitution after alpha-beta-depleted transplantation in children. Unique molecular identifiers tagged the TCRbeta library. Each CDR3 protein is one row after TCRdb ran MiXCR on the PCR reads. The sample includes fewer than 550,000 distinct CDR3 sequences, 15% to 20% of them seen just once. Sequenced here: PBMCs, mostly from graft donor cells, sampled 360 days after TCRalphabeta/CD19-depleted stem cell transplant. These receptors were taken from a boy under two years old who had a stem cell transplant for Wiskott-Aldrich syndrome, so the T cells may come from the graft donor.

This clonotype was observed a few times. V usage is TRBV20-1 and J usage is TRBJ2-3; D is possibly TRBD1 (6 bases). Looked up from germline, CDR1 is DFQATT and CDR2 is SNEGSKA (reference sequence). The CDR3 runs 13 residues. V gave up 6 bases and J gave up 2 bases, with 12 bases separating them. The CDR3 sequence is CSAVDRLTDTQYF. Written as DNA, the CDR3 is TGCAGTGCCGTCGACAGGCTCACAGATACGCAGTATTTT.

This clonotype was seen a handful of times. The chain combines TRBV6-5 with TRBJ2-7, with 7 positions matching TRBD1. Germline lookup yields CDR1 MNHEY and CDR2 SVGAGI. CDR3 size: 18 residues. V lost 0 bases to trimming and J lost 2 bases; unmatched junction nucleotides: 13. The CDR3 sequence is CASSYSNLAGTVTYEQYF. The CDR3 region has the DNA TGTGCCAGCAGTTACTCGAACCTGGCCGGGACAGTTACCTACGAGCAGTACTTC.

The chain carries TRBV12-3 or TRBV12-4 and TRBJ1-2; 10 bases are shared with TRBD1. Trimming removed 3 bases from V and 0 bases from J; junction bases left unmatched: 10. The CDR3 extends over 18 amino acids. The chain's CDR3 is CASSFLGTGARANYGYTF. The CDR3 region has the DNA TGTGCCAGCAGTTTCCTCGGGACAGGGGCGCGAGCTAACTATGGCTACACCTTC.

The chain joins TRBV5-5 to TRBJ1-4, with 7 bases matching TRBD1. The CDR3 consists of 15 residues. The ends lost 4 bases at V and 5 bases at J; junction bases unmatched: 8. Germline lookup yields CDR1 SGHKS and CDR2 YYEKEE (reference sequence). The CDR3 loop is CASSPRRDSNEKLFF. DNA for the CDR3: TGTGCCAGCAGCCCACGACGGGACAGCAATGAAAAACTGTTTTTT.

A few counts support this clonotype. The rearrangement joins TRBV18 to TRBJ2-5; 7 bases agree with TRBD1. CDR1 is KGHSH and CDR2 is LQKENI in the germline V gene. The CDR3 is 14 residues long. Unmatched junction bases numbered 2, after V lost 2 bases and J lost 2 bases. CDR3 in DNA: TGTGCCAGCTCACCATCGGGACAGCAAGAGACCCAGTACTTC. It specifies CASSPSGQQETQYF.

In this sample, this clonotype turned up a few times. A much larger clonotype is one base distant, so this may be a read error. Here the CDR3 DNA reads TGTGCCACCAGTGAATCGATAGGGGCGATCACAGATACGCAGTATTTT. This encodes CATSESIGAITDTQYF. The chain joins TRBV24-1 to TRBJ2-3; weak D call: TRBD1 (5 bases). V lost 4 bases, J lost 2 bases, and 15 bases lay in between. The germline gives CDR1 KGHDR, CDR2 SFDVKD. The CDR3 has 16 residues.

This clonotype was seen a handful of times. The V and J genes are TRBV6-2 or TRBV6-3 and TRBJ2-3, with D perhaps given as TRBD1 or TRBD2 (5 bases each). The V gene's germline CDR1 is MNHEY and CDR2 SVGEGT. V dropped 8 bases and J dropped 0 bases, with 15 bases sitting between them. CDR3 size: 15 residues. In DNA form, the CDR3 reads TGTGCCAGCGACCGTCGGGGCAGGAGCACAGATACGCAGTATTTT. Its translation: CASDRRGRSTDTQYF.

This clonotype has just a few counts. V gene TRBV4-3 combines with J gene TRBJ2-7; TRBD2 matches 7 bases. Germline-derived CDR1 and CDR2 are LGHNA and YSLEER. The CDR3 covers 16 residues. Germline trimming cut 3 bases from V and 5 bases from J; bases unmatched to any gene: 13. Written as DNA, the CDR3 is TGCGCCAGCAGCCAGAACCTGGGAGGGCCCGGTGACGAGCAGTACTTC. As protein: CASSQNLGGPGDEQYF.

In this sample, this clonotype turned up a few times. The chain employs TRBV5-1 and TRBJ2-3; D ambiguous. Trimming stripped 5 bases from V and 4 bases from J, with 5 bases between. This CDR3 contains 11 residues. Germline V gene lookup returns CDR1 SGHRS and CDR2 YFSETQ. This chain's CDR3 is CASSGPDTQYF. CDR3 nucleotide sequence: TGCGCCAGCAGTGGACCAGATACGCAGTATTTT.

This clonotype was seen ten or more times. The genes are TRBV29-1 and TRBJ2-7; D may be TRBD2 (5 bases). Looked up from germline, CDR1 is SQVTM and CDR2 is ANQGSEA. The CDR3 has 11 amino acids. Trimming shortened V by 4 bases and J by 2 bases, and 6 bases separated the two germline ends. CDR3 bases: TGCAGCGTTGGGGGAGCCTACGAGCAGTACTTC. Translating gives CSVGGAYEQYF.

The chain couples TRBV6-2 or TRBV6-3 to TRBJ2-5, with D possibly TRBD1 on 6 matching bases. V dropped 2 bases and J dropped 2 bases, with 9 bases sitting between them. The germline V gene has CDR1 MNHEY and CDR2 SVGEGT. This CDR3 is 14 amino acids long. Here the CDR3 DNA reads TGTGCCAGCAGTTACCCCGACAGGCAAGAGACCCAGTACTTC. It yields the protein CASSYPDRQETQYF.

The V call is TRBV4-2, the J call TRBJ2-2, with D possibly matching TRBD2 (6 bases). V was trimmed by 3 bases and J by 1 base, leaving 9 bases between them. The CDR3 totals 15 residues. Germline CDR1 reads LGHNA; CDR2 reads YNFKEQ. CDR3 DNA: TGTGCCAGCAGCCACGGGACTGTGAACACCGGGGAGCTGTTTTTT. Protein sequence: CASSHGTVNTGELFF.

This rearrangement joins TRBV2 to TRBJ1-5; D uncertain. CDR1 and CDR2 (germline): SNHLY, FYNNEI. The CDR3 sequence is 16 residues long. Trimming removed 0 bases at V and 5 bases at J, with 14 bases between. The CDR3 spells CASSEADPNGDQPQHF. The CDR3 coding sequence is TGTGCCAGCAGTGAAGCCGATCCAAACGGGGATCAGCCCCAGCATTTT. Combining the CDR3 with reference TRBV2 and TRBJ1-5 gives the whole variable domain EPEVTQTPSHQVTQMGQEVILRCVPISNHLYFYWYRQILGQKVEFLVSFYNNEISEKSEIFDDQFSVERPDGSNFTLKIRSTKLEDSAMYFCASSEADPNGDQPQHFGDGTRLSIL.

The gene calls are TRBV2 and TRBJ1-5; the match to TRBD1 covers 9 bases. The CDR3 spans 18 residues. Germline loops: CDR1 SNHLY, CDR2 FYNNEI. V lost 4 bases to trimming and J lost 1 base; unmatched junction nucleotides: 11. DNA for the CDR3: TGTGCCAGCAGTGTCCCCACTTCCGGGACAGGGAGCAATCAGCCCCAGCATTTT. It is translated as CASSVPTSGTGSNQPQHF.

The chain recombines TRBV7-9 with TRBJ2-2; no reliable D call. In germline, CDR1 is SEHNR, CDR2 FQNEAQ (reference sequence). V shed 2 bases and J shed 6 bases, with 10 bases lying between them. The CDR3 spans 14 residues. The CDR3: CASSLYGSSGELFF. CDR3 in DNA: TGTGCCAGCAGCTTATACGGGTCCTCCGGGGAGCTGTTTTTT.

The chain joins TRBV12-3 or TRBV12-4 to TRBJ2-1, with 13 bases fitting TRBD2. The CDR3 has 17 residues. Losses at the gene ends were 3 bases for V and 14 bases for J; bases not matched to a gene: 16. The CDR3 DNA is TGTGCCAGCAGTTTGAAGGTGGGGACTAGCGGGACCCCGGGGGAGTTCTTC. It is translated as CASSLKVGTSGTPGEFF.

The chain combines TRBV9 with TRBJ2-1; a weak D match, TRBD2 (5 bases). The V end lost 0 bases, the J end lost 4 bases, and 23 bases lay between the germline ends. CDR1 and CDR2 (germline): SGDLS, YYNGEE. The CDR3 length is 19 residues. DNA of the CDR3: TGTGCCAGCAGCGTAGACGCCTTATTACGGGAAAAAATGTACAATGAGCAGTTCTTC. Amino acid sequence: CASSVDALLREKMYNEQFF.

The chain couples TRBV12-3 or TRBV12-4 to TRBJ2-1, with D unclear. V gave up 1 base and J gave up 0 bases, with 13 bases separating them. The CDR3 spans 17 residues. CDR3: CASSLVPIGYSYNEQFF. The CDR3 bases are TGTGCCAGCAGTTTAGTTCCTATCGGTTACTCCTACAATGAGCAGTTCTTC.

This chain links TRBV20-1 with TRBJ2-1; the match to TRBD2 covers 11 bases. The V gene end was trimmed by 0 bases and the J gene end by 4 bases; junction bases not matched to a gene: 2. CDR3 length: 15 amino acids. CDR1 is DFQATT, CDR2 SNEGSKA, per germline (reference sequence). The CDR3 DNA is TGCAGTGCTAGAGATCTAGCGGGAGGATACAATGAGCAGTTCTTC. It is translated as CSARDLAGGYNEQFF.

The chain couples TRBV5-6 to TRBJ2-5; 8 bases match TRBD2. The CDR3 is 15 amino acids. Trimming at V came to 2 bases and at J to 3 bases, leaving 6 bases not matched to a gene. Germline-derived CDR1 and CDR2 are SGHDT and YYEEEE. CDR3 residues: CASSLSGGYEETQYF. CDR3 nucleotide sequence: TGTGCCAGCAGCTTAAGCGGGGGTTATGAAGAGACCCAGTACTTC.

V gene TRBV5-6 combines with J gene TRBJ2-3; 8 bases are a match to TRBD2. CDR3 length: 19 residues. Trimming took 1 base from V and 1 from J; bases not matched to a gene: 14. From germline, CDR1 is SGHDT and CDR2 YYEEEE. The CDR3 reads CASSLIWSGRNKRTDTQYF. Written as DNA, the CDR3 is TGTGCCAGCAGCTTGATATGGAGCGGGAGAAACAAGCGCACAGATACGCAGTATTTT. Variable domain in full (rest from reference TRBV5-6 and TRBJ2-3): DAGVTQSPTHLIKTRGQQVTLRCSPKSGHDTVSWYQQALGQGPQFIFQYYEEEERQRGNFPDRFSGHQFPNYSSELNVNALLLGDSALYLCASSLIWSGRNKRTDTQYFGPGTRLTVL.

Ten or more counts support this clonotype. In DNA form, the CDR3 reads TGTGCCAGCAGCTTAGTCCCAGATACGCAGTATTTT. Translated: CASSLVPDTQYF. V usage is TRBV7-2 and J usage is TRBJ2-3; no clear D. Germline CDR1 is SGHTA and CDR2 is FQGNSA. The CDR3 extends over 12 amino acids. The V end was cut by 1 base, the J end by 4 bases, with 3 bases between. Looking up the rest from reference TRBV7-2 and TRBJ2-3 gives the full variable domain: GAGVSQSPSNKVTEKGKDVELRCDPISGHTALYWYRQSLGQGLEFLIYFQGNSAPDKSGLPSDRFSAERTGGSVSTLTIQRTQQEDSAVYLCASSLVPDTQYFGPGTRLTVL.

This clonotype has a handful of counts. This chain joins TRBV5-1 and TRBJ1-2; 7 nucleotides match TRBD1. CDR1 is SGHRS, CDR2 YFSETQ, per germline. V lost 3 bases and J lost 6; bases outside the gene matches: 2. CDR3 length: 12 residues. The CDR3 is CASSSRGDGYTF. The CDR3 DNA follows: TGCGCCAGCAGCTCCAGGGGGGATGGCTACACCTTC.

This chain joins TRBV3-1 and TRBJ2-2; D ambiguous. The CDR3 totals 13 residues. Germline V gene sequence: CDR1 LGHDT, CDR2 YNNKEL (reference sequence). Trimming took 1 base from V and 6 from J, leaving 6 bases between them. The CDR3 loop reads CASSQAVAGELFF. The CDR3 DNA follows: TGTGCCAGCAGCCAAGCGGTCGCCGGGGAGCTGTTTTTT. Drawing the rest from reference TRBV3-1 and TRBJ2-2, the complete variable domain is DTAVSQTPKYLVTQMGNDKSIKCEQNLGHDTMYWYKQDSKKFLKIMFSYNNKELIINETVPNRFSPKSPDKAHLNLHINSLELGDSAVYFCASSQAVAGELFFGEGSRLTVL.

The chain employs TRBV30 and TRBJ2-6; unclear D gene. V lost 0 bases to trimming and J lost 0 bases, with 15 bases between them. Germline assignment: CDR1 GTSNPN and CDR2 SVGIG (reference sequence). This CDR3 spans 18 amino acids. CDR3 bases: TGTGCCTGGAGTGTCCCCCAGCTAAGACTCTCTGGGGCCAACGTCCTGACTTTC. Translating it yields CAWSVPQLRLSGANVLTF.

This clonotype was detected a few times. The chain carries TRBV29-1 and TRBJ2-7; 8 bases match TRBD2. The CDR3 is 12 residues long. Germline CDR1 is SQVTM and CDR2 is ANQGSEA. J was trimmed by 3 bases and V by 4 bases; bases with no gene match: 2. The CDR3 here is CSVVGLDYEQYF. DNA of the CDR3: TGCAGCGTTGTGGGACTAGACTACGAGCAGTACTTC.

This clonotype appeared a few times. The V gene is TRBV21-1, the J gene TRBJ2-7; the DNA was not compared with TRBD2, the D call given in the table. TRBV21-1 constitutes a pseudogene. The CDR3 spans 15 residues. In DNA form, the CDR3 reads TGTGCCAGCAGCCTTCGACAGGGCCCTGCCTGGGAGCAGTACTTC. Amino acids: CASSLRQGPAWEQYF.